One sample yielded the 23 T cell receptor beta chains listed below, sequenced in a study of blood T cell repertoires in COVID-19. The table came from immunoSEQ multiplex PCR; TCRdb's copy has only in-frame clones and leaves some out. The profile shows approximately 530,000 clones, 85% to 90% of them singletons. Sequencing used peripheral blood. All receptors come from a woman aged 45-59 years with COVID-19, enrolled during active disease.

The V and J genes are TRBV4-1 and TRBJ1-2; D might be TRBD1 (5 bases). Germline V CDR1 and CDR2: MGHRA, YSYEKL. The CDR3 totals 13 residues. Between the trimmed V and J ends, which lost 1 base and 8 bases, there was a span of 11 bases. In DNA form, the CDR3 reads TGCGCCAGCAGCCAAGTGTCAGGGATCGGCTACACCTTC. It codes for CASSQVSGIGYTF.

The chain recombines TRBV28 with TRBJ1-4; a possible D gene is TRBD1 (5 bases). Germline V gene lookup returns CDR1 MDHEN and CDR2 SYDVKM. This CDR3 comprises 16 residues. V lost 6 bases and J 9 bases, leaving 23 bases between the germline ends. The CDR3 region is CASSLTGGKFLKKLFF. CDR3 DNA sequence: TGTGCCAGCAGCCTCACGGGGGGAAAGTTTTTGAAAAAACTGTTTTTT.

The V and J genes are TRBV5-4 and TRBJ1-1; D is perhaps TRBD1 (6 bases). Trimming stripped 4 bases from V and 8 bases from J, with 12 bases between. Germline CDR1 is SGHNT and CDR2 is YYREEE (reference sequence). The CDR3 is made up of 12 amino acids. The CDR3 sequence is CASSVAGGEAFF. The CDR3 bases are TGTGCCAGCAGCGTTGCGGGGGGCGAAGCTTTCTTT.

The chain links TRBV4-1 to TRBJ1-5; no definite D call. Trimming pared 0 bases from V and 4 bases from J, leaving 10 bases between. The CDR3 covers 15 residues. Germline V CDR1 and CDR2: MGHRA, YSYEKL. In DNA, the CDR3 is TGCGCCAGCAGCCAAGAAGCGGCGAGGAATCAGCCCCAGCATTTT. This codes for CASSQEAARNQPQHF.

The chain carries TRBV10-3 and TRBJ1-2; 8 bases match TRBD1. Germline assignment: CDR1 ENHRY and CDR2 SYGVKD. The CDR3 extends over 13 amino acids. Losses at the gene ends were 4 bases for V and 4 bases for J; bases not matched to a gene: 2. The CDR3 reads CAISADRAYGYTF. The CDR3 bases are TGTGCCATCAGTGCGGACAGGGCCTATGGCTACACCTTC.

This chain uses TRBV10-1 with TRBJ2-4; tentatively, D is TRBD1 (6 bases). Germline CDR1 WNHNN, CDR2 SYGVQD (reference sequence). The length of the CDR3 is 16 residues. V lost 3 bases and J 0 bases, leaving 12 bases between the germline ends. CDR3 coding DNA: TGCGCCAGCAGTGATCGACAGGCGGGAGCCAAAAACATTCAGTACTTC. Residues: CASSDRQAGAKNIQYF.

V usage is TRBV30 and J usage is TRBJ2-3; 13 nucleotides agree with TRBD2. CDR1 and CDR2 from the germline V gene are GTSNPN and SVGIG (reference sequence). The CDR3 sequence is 15 residues long. V was clipped by 0 bases and J by 7 bases; unmatched bases: 4. In DNA form, the CDR3 reads TGTGCCTGGAGTGTAACTAGCGGGGGGGCTTATACGCAGTATTTT. As protein: CAWSVTSGGAYTQYF.

This chain uses TRBV10-3 with TRBJ2-2; D perhaps matches TRBD1 (5 bases). The V gene lost 4 bases and the J gene lost 1 base, with 7 bases spanning the gap. CDR1 ENHRY and CDR2 SYGVKD come from the germline V gene. This CDR3 region has 14 residues. The CDR3 DNA is TGTGCCATCAGTGTGGGGCAGAACACCGGGGAGCTGTTTTTT. It specifies CAISVGQNTGELFF.

J is TRBJ1-6 and V is TRBV30, with D possibly TRBD1 on 5 matching bases. Trimming removed 3 bases from V and 9 bases from J, with 12 bases in between. The germline V gene has CDR1 GTSNPN and CDR2 SVGIG (reference sequence). The CDR3 runs to 13 residues. The CDR3 sequence is CAWSAGGSSPLHF. The DNA for the CDR3 is TGTGCCTGGAGCGCCGGGGGGAGTTCACCCCTCCACTTT.

The chain has TRBV9 and TRBJ2-6, with D perhaps matching TRBD1 (5 bases). V lost 0 bases and J 2 bases, leaving 18 bases between the germline ends. The CDR3 spans 19 residues. CDR1 and CDR2 from the germline V gene are SGDLS and YYNGEE. This CDR3 is CASSVEAGPHQAGANVLTF. The CDR3 nucleotides are TGTGCCAGCAGCGTAGAGGCAGGGCCCCATCAGGCTGGGGCCAACGTCCTGACTTTC.

The J gene is TRBJ2-1, the V gene TRBV5-1; D remains ambiguous. Germline CDR1 reads SGHRS; CDR2 reads YFSETQ. V lost 0 bases and J lost 0, with 10 bases in between. This CDR3 contains 16 residues. DNA of the CDR3: TGCGCCAGCAGCTTGGTAGCCGCAAGCTCCTACAATGAGCAGTTCTTC. This gives the protein CASSLVAASSYNEQFF.

The chain couples TRBV19 to TRBJ2-3; 9 bases map to TRBD2. Germline V gene lookup returns CDR1 LNHDA and CDR2 SQIVND (reference sequence). Trimming cost V 10 bases and J 1 base; bases outside gene matches: 15. The CDR3 totals 17 residues. CDR3 sequence reads: CATRRLAGIVGTDTQYF. CDR3 in DNA: TGTGCCACCAGACGTCTAGCGGGAATTGTCGGCACAGATACGCAGTATTTT. The variable domain in full, completed from reference TRBV19 and TRBJ2-3, reads DGGITQSPKYLFRKEGQNVTLSCEQNLNHDAMYWYRQDPGQGLRLIYYSQIVNDFQKGDIAEGYSVSREKKESFPLTVTSAQKNPTAFYLCATRRLAGIVGTDTQYFGPGTRLTVL.

The chain links TRBV3-1 (or the pseudogene TRBV3-2) to TRBJ2-2; perhaps TRBD2 as D (5 bases). From germline, CDR1 is LGHDT and CDR2 YNNKEL (reference sequence). The CDR3 runs to 17 residues. The V end lost 4 bases, the J end lost 5 bases, and 20 bases lay between the germline ends. The DNA of the CDR3 is TGTGCCAGCAGCCCCCTGGGGATAAGTCGGAGGACCGGGGAGCTGTTTTTT. This encodes CASSPLGISRRTGELFF.

The rearrangement links TRBV19 to TRBJ2-7, with a weak D call TRBD1 (6 bases). Germline V CDR1 and CDR2: LNHDA, SQIVND (reference sequence). This CDR3 is 15 amino acids long. Trimming took off 5 bases at V and 3 bases at J, with 17 bases between the two ends. The CDR3 spells CASSPRQGRNYEQYF. The CDR3 region has the DNA TGTGCCAGTAGTCCGCGGCAGGGGCGCAACTACGAGCAGTACTTC.

The CDR3 DNA sequence: TGTGCCAGCAGTGATTTTGACAGAAACTATGGCTACACCTTC. It specifies CASSDFDRNYGYTF. The rearrangement links TRBV2 to TRBJ1-2; perhaps TRBD1 as D (5 bases). The CDR3 is 14 amino acids. V was cut by 3 bases and J by 2 bases, with 10 bases left in between. Germline CDR1 is SNHLY and CDR2 is FYNNEI. The whole variable domain, filled in from reference TRBV2 and TRBJ1-2, reads EPEVTQTPSHQVTQMGQEVILRCVPISNHLYFYWYRQILGQKVEFLVSFYNNEISEKSEIFDDQFSVERPDGSNFTLKIRSTKLEDSAMYFCASSDFDRNYGYTFGSGTRLTVV.

On this clone itself: Distinct nucleotide sequences in the sample also encode this CDR3. This chain uses TRBV5-1 with TRBJ1-1; TRBD1 might be the D (5 bases). V dropped 0 bases and J dropped 0 bases, with 9 bases sitting between them. CDR3 length equals 15 residues. The germline CDR1 and CDR2 sequences are SGHRS and YFSETQ. The CDR3 nucleotides are TGCGCCAGCAGCTTGGTAAGGGGTTTGAACACTGAAGCTTTCTTT. Its protein product is CASSLVRGLNTEAFF.

The chain has TRBV24-1 and TRBJ2-1; 7 bases agree with TRBD1. Germline V gene lookup returns CDR1 KGHDR and CDR2 SFDVKD. The CDR3 contains 16 residues. V shed 4 bases and J 4 bases; nucleotides not matched to a gene: 9. The CDR3 nucleotides read TGTGCCACCAGTGACCCTGGACAGGAGTCGTACAATGAGCAGTTCTTC. Translation: CATSDPGQESYNEQFF.

The chain carries TRBV5-1 and TRBJ1-1; D is undetermined. The germline V and J ends were trimmed by 5 bases and 1 base, with 12 bases remaining between them. CDR3 size: 14 residues. The germline CDR1 and CDR2 sequences are SGHRS and YFSETQ. CDR3 sequence reads: CASRQLEENTEAFF. The CDR3 coding sequence is TGCGCCAGCAGGCAACTGGAGGAGAACACTGAAGCTTTCTTT.

The chain joins TRBV3-1 (or the pseudogene TRBV3-2) to TRBJ1-2; TRBD1 might be the D (5 bases). V shed 0 bases and J shed 7 bases, with 9 bases lying between them. This CDR3 region has 13 residues. Germline V lookup: CDR1 LGHDT, CDR2 YNNKEL (reference sequence). The CDR3 bases are TGTGCCAGCAGCCAAGAGGGGCACGGTGGCTACACCTTC. Translated, it gives CASSQEGHGGYTF.

The rearrangement uses TRBV25-1 and TRBJ2-7; D is undetermined. The CDR3 runs to 16 residues. Trimming stripped 7 bases from V and 8 bases from J, with 27 bases between. Germline V CDR1 and CDR2: MGHDK, SYGVNS. This CDR3 reads CASNPRWAPESTKQYF. Here the CDR3 DNA reads TGTGCCAGCAATCCCAGGTGGGCTCCCGAGAGTACGAAGCAGTACTTC.

This clone was seen once. The rearrangement uses TRBV30 and TRBJ2-7; 7 bases match TRBD2. This CDR3 region has 14 residues. The ends lost 2 bases at V and 0 bases at J; junction bases unmatched: 4. Germline CDR1 is GTSNPN and CDR2 is SVGIG (reference sequence). This chain's CDR3 is CAWSWGRASYEQYF. CDR3 nucleotide sequence: TGTGCCTGGAGTTGGGGGAGGGCCTCCTACGAGCAGTACTTC.

V and J are TRBV28 and TRBJ1-5; D perhaps matches TRBD1 (6 bases). Germline CDR1 and CDR2: MDHEN and SYDVKM. This CDR3 has 15 amino acids. With 6 bases removed from V and 0 bases from J, the gap between germline ends came to 12 bases. CDR3 loop: CASSRRDISNQPQHF. The CDR3 DNA reads as TGTGCCAGCAGCAGACGGGACATTAGCAATCAGCCCCAGCATTTT.

This clone came up once. With a much larger clone just one base away, this may be a read error. Other DNA sequences of this sample code for an identical CDR3. This chain links TRBV7-8 with TRBJ1-2; D not certain. Germline V gives CDR1 SGHVS, CDR2 FQNEAQ. The ends were cut back, 4 bases at V and 3 bases at J, with 3 bases in the middle. The CDR3 loop spans 11 amino acids. CDR3 DNA sequence: TGTGCCAGCAGCTCAGACTATGGCTACACCTTC. Amino acids: CASSSDYGYTF.